This T cell receptor beta chain appears in the sequencing data of a study of regulatory T cells in long-lasting Graves disease. Through Arm-PCR of CDR3 regions and iRepertoire HTBI primers, TCR beta libraries were built. TCRdb reanalysed the multiplex PCR reads using MiXCR and keeps one entry per CDR3 protein. The table has 400,000 to 500,000 distinct CDR3 sequences, around 13% seen once. Per the germline V gene, CDR1 is SGDLS and CDR2 is YYNGEE. The CDR3 is made up of 13 amino acids. V was shortened by 4 bases and J by 0 bases, with 6 bases between the two germline ends. As to time point: newly diagnosed GD, antithyroid drugs for less than 3 months. With RNA extracted from PBMCs as input, the TCR library was made. These same records also appear under a second study, on T cells in Graves' hyperthyroidism and ophthalmopathy.

The J gene is TRBJ2-3, the V gene TRBV9; D not certain. The origin of this receptor is a woman aged 45-65 years with Graves disease. The source was peripheral blood mononuclear cells (PBMCs), collected at new diagnosis, from a patient treated with antithyroid drugs. The CDR3 reads CASSILSTDTQYF. CDR3 DNA: TGTGCCAGCAGCATCCTTAGCACAGATACGCAGTATTTT.